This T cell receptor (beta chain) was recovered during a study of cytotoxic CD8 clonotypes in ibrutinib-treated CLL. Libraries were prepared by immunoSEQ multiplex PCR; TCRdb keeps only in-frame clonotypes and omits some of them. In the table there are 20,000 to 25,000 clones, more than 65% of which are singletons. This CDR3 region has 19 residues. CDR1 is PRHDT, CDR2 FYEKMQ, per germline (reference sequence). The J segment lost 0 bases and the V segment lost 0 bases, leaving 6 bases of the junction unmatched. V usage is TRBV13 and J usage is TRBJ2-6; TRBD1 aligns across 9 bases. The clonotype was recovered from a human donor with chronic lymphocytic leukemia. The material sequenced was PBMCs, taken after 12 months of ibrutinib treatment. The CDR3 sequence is CASSLGGTGINSGANVLTF. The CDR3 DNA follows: TGTGCCAGCAGCTTAGGTGGGACAGGGATAAACTCTGGGGCCAACGTCCTGACTTTC.